The rows below give T cell receptor beta chains drawn from one sample of a study of cytomegalovirus exposure and HLA in healthy donors. The assay was immunoSEQ multiplex PCR, and TCRdb's table has in-frame clones only and misses some. This sample has 150,000 to 200,000 clones, with 80% found just once. Sequenced material: PBMCs. The receptors originated from a man aged 40-50 years in good health and CMV-seronegative. Each CDR3 is given without its conserved first and last residue.

cdr3_aa,v_call,j_call,cdr3_length
ASSFLSEGNTEAF,TRBV27,TRBJ1-1,13
ASSFGGANWGYT,TRBV5-4,TRBJ1-2,12
ASSTQGRAPLH,TRBV19,TRBJ1-6,11
ASSLLAGGGNEQF,TRBV11-3,TRBJ2-1,13
ATSRETMKETQY,TRBV15,TRBJ2-5,12
ASSFSTGGGNYGYT,TRBV27,TRBJ1-2,14
ASSVSGQANEKLF,TRBV7-9,TRBJ1-4,13
AWSVGTAFMVQY,TRBV30,TRBJ2-7,12
ASSEDRGRYEAF,TRBV10-2,TRBJ1-1,12
ASSYPAGGEQY,TRBV5-4,TRBJ2-7,11
ASSPGTSGRSSTDTQY,TRBV4-1,TRBJ2-3,16
ASSEERLAAANTGELF,TRBV6-1,TRBJ2-2,16
ASSVDPGQGSNTIY,TRBV6-1,TRBJ1-3,14
ASSEELNTEAF,TRBV2,TRBJ1-1,11
ASSQDSGQGARGYT,TRBV4-1,TRBJ1-2,14
ASSSLRGTNTEAF,TRBV27,TRBJ1-1,13
ASSFSGGGRTGELF,TRBV5-6,TRBJ2-2,14
ASSPQGNYGYT,TRBV7-6,TRBJ1-2,11
ASSQSGGAAKNIQY,TRBV28,TRBJ2-4,14
ASSTRTGYNSPLH,TRBV6-1,TRBJ1-6,13
ASSTVNTEAF,TRBV19,TRBJ1-1,10
ASSIHPGQTYEQY,TRBV6-6,TRBJ2-7,13
ASSVAAGGPEQY,TRBV9,TRBJ2-7,12
AISESQGGNYGYT,TRBV10-3,TRBJ1-2,13
ASSVATRGTSGAPTDTQY,TRBV9,TRBJ2-3,18
ASSATVNQPQH,TRBV6-5,TRBJ1-5,11
ASSQLTSLVYNEQF,TRBV14,TRBJ2-1,14
ASSPGPRLSSVSSYNEQF,TRBV9,TRBJ2-1,18
ASSPWRNDQPQH,TRBV2,TRBJ1-5,12
ASRGLGPYEQY,TRBV19,TRBJ2-7,11
SSSPPGTREQY,TRBV7-9,NA,11
ASSLQGIKPNTEAF,TRBV7-9,TRBJ1-1,14
ASGRSSGANVLT,TRBV9,TRBJ2-6,12
ASSFEGNQPQH,TRBV7-9,TRBJ1-5,11
ASSFGGLGANVLT,TRBV27,TRBJ2-6,13
ASSRTGAYEQY,TRBV6-6,TRBJ2-7,11
ASSQQQGGREQF,TRBV4-3,TRBJ2-1,12
ASSPPWGLRDTEAF,TRBV5-6,TRBJ1-1,14
SVEFGYGYT,TRBV29-1,TRBJ1-2,9
ASSVGLAGVNEQF,TRBV9,TRBJ2-1,13
ASSLGADTGELF,TRBV11-3,TRBJ2-2,12
ASSSFGTHSGNTIY,TRBV5-1,TRBJ1-3,14
AIRGQSSYEQY,TRBV7-2,TRBJ2-7,11
ASSLSVTHNEQF,TRBV7-7,TRBJ2-1,12
ASSSLDRGIGEQY,TRBV5-4,TRBJ2-7,13
ASSSYPQGAKSDAF,TRBV9,TRBJ1-1,14
ASSLAGTGAGGYT,TRBV5-6,TRBJ1-2,13
ASSLRRGGGDTQY,TRBV7-2,TRBJ2-3,13
ASSSGGRTGNTIY,TRBV5-4,TRBJ1-3,13
ASSLVVASNSPLH,TRBV5-1,TRBJ1-6,13